Below, one T cell receptor (beta chain) is given with its context. CDR3 length: 14 residues. CDR1 is MNHNS and CDR2 is SASEGT in the germline V gene. Trimming stripped 3 bases from V and 0 bases from J, with 9 bases between. TCRdb's table, derived via immunoSEQ multiplex PCR, lists solely in-frame clones and lacks some. The sample lists some 180,000 clones, 86% occurring once. This sample was included in a study of cytomegalovirus exposure and HLA in healthy donors. The clonotype originates from a man under 40 in good health and CMV-seropositive. This chain joins TRBV6-1 and TRBJ2-7; D is possibly TRBD2 (6 bases). The sequenced material came from PBMCs. DNA of the CDR3: TGTGCCAGCAGTGATTGGAGGGCCTCCTACGAGCAGTACTTC. This codes for CASSDWRASYEQYF.